This passage covers 2 T cell receptor beta chains from one sample sequenced in a study of blood T cells in healthy people across ages. Alongside a J-beta primer mix, a sample-barcoded 5' primer served in a second PCR lasting about 7 to 11 cycles. TCRdb re-called the 5' RACE reads through MiXCR, storing one row per CDR3 protein. The table includes hundreds of thousands of distinct CDR3 sequences, about 50% detected once. The sequenced sample was blood. These receptors were taken from a woman older than 75 in good health.

The J gene is TRBJ2-1, the V gene TRBV10-3; D is ambiguous. This CDR3 comprises 13 residues. V was shortened by 10 bases and J by 0 bases, with 10 bases between the two germline ends. Germline CDR1 is ENHRY and CDR2 is SYGVKD. The chain's CDR3 is CATAASSYNEQFF. CDR3 in DNA: TGTGCCACTGCAGCAAGCTCCTACAATGAGCAGTTCTTC.

The genes are TRBV4-1 and TRBJ1-2; weak D call: TRBD1 (6 bases). The CDR3 consists of 16 residues. Germline V lookup: CDR1 MGHRA, CDR2 YSYEKL. The V gene lost 0 bases and the J gene lost 7 bases, with 18 bases spanning the gap. The CDR3 loop reads CASSQEARQEIRGYTF. For the CDR3, the DNA is TGCGCCAGCAGCCAAGAGGCCAGACAGGAGATCCGTGGCTACACCTTC.